This T cell receptor (beta chain) was recovered during a study of read filtering for tumor transcriptome and immune sequencing. Study observations and caveats: Dropping single-read clonotypes raised IR-seq and RNA-seq shared-clonotype correlation. Even smaller IR-seq throughput identified most shared clonotypes.

In regard to this clonotype: What it binds is unknown. Mismatch with germline at one junction end may stem from a read error.

The library was built from around 380 ng RNA with molecular barcoded adaptors for alpha/delta and beta/gamma chains. TCRdb fed the reads into MiXCR, producing one record per CDR3 protein. The sample contains several hundred distinct CDR3 sequences, around 64% of which appear only once. Germline-derived CDR1 and CDR2 are SGHTA and FQGTGA. This CDR3 is built from 13 residues. Sample: a population of CD138-negative cells sorted from bone marrow. The clonotype was recovered from a donor aged 40 or over with multiple myeloma. This table probably holds off-target reads from a library built for another chain. V usage is TRBV7-3 and J usage is TRBJ1-1; a weak D match, TRBD1 (5 bases). The CDR3 sequence: CASSLTGSTEAFF. CDR3 bases: TGCGCCAGCAGCTTAACAGGATCCACTGAAGCCTTCTTT.